The following is a T cell receptor (beta chain) sequence with its context. The antigen is unknown. The CDR3 length is 15 residues. The germline CDR1 and CDR2 sequences are SGHRS and YFSETQ. Trimming cost V 4 bases and J 5 bases, with 19 bases left between them. Both 60 Vbeta primers and 13 Jbeta primers went into the PCR. Data came from immunoSEQ multiplex PCR; TCRdb stores just in-frame clones and leaves some out. The repertoire table contains some 71,000 clones. The data were obtained in a study of cytomegalovirus exposure and HLA in healthy donors. Study-wide context: Among about 179 million T cells, an earlier analysis found roughly 120 million unique TCR beta sequences. HLA-typed donors were the source of some 80 million unique TCRs, which an early data release held.

Whole-study findings and limits: Reportedly, HLA-A and HLA-B alleles of most subjects were accurately predicted from TCR beta. In a later analysis, donors in an Asian-associated ancestry cluster reportedly had fewer N-insertions in productive TCRs than the cohort mean.

The specimen sequenced was PBMCs. The chain couples TRBV5-1 to TRBJ2-7, with a possible D match to TRBD2 (6 bases). The origin of this receptor is a woman in her 30s in good health and CMV-seronegative. CDR3 coding DNA: TGCGCCAGCAGCCCGGAGGGGCTAGTATCCCACGAGCAGTACTTC. It yields the protein CASSPEGLVSHEQYF.